The 32 T cell receptor beta chains given below trace back to one sample, sequenced in a study of Graves' ophthalmopathy and Graves' hyperthyroidism. Transcripts of RNA were the source for amplifying TCR beta CDR3 regions. Investigators did first-round RT-PCR with HTBI primers, then second-round multiplex PCR. TCRdb re-derived calls from the multiplex PCR reads in MiXCR, one entry per CDR3 protein. The table records about 620,000 distinct CDR3 sequences, 20% to 25% of them present only once. The sequenced sample consisted of peripheral blood. The receptors stem from a young woman with stable Graves' hyperthyroidism. Some clones in this sample may be carry-over from other donors' samples.

This clonotype has ten or more counts. This chain links TRBV28 with TRBJ1-2; D is uncertain. The V gene lost 6 bases and the J gene lost 0 bases, with 5 bases spanning the gap. Per the germline V gene, CDR1 is MDHEN and CDR2 is SYDVKM. The CDR3 length is 12 residues. The DNA of the CDR3 is TGTGCCAGCAGAAGACCTAACTATGGCTACACCTTC. Translating gives CASRRPNYGYTF.

The chain combines TRBV10-3 with TRBJ1-1; D not resolved. The CDR3 length is 13 residues. Germline values: CDR1 ENHRY, CDR2 SYGVKD. The V gene lost 6 bases and the J gene lost 0 bases, with 8 bases spanning the gap. The CDR3 bases are TGTGCCATCAGGAGAACAGTGAACACTGAAGCTTTCTTT. Its protein is CAIRRTVNTEAFF.

This clonotype appeared many times. The chain carries TRBV15 and TRBJ1-2; D gene unclear. V was pared by 0 bases and J by 8 bases, with 13 bases between. The CDR3 totals 14 residues. Germline V gene sequence: CDR1 LNHNV, CDR2 YYDKDF (reference sequence). The CDR3 DNA is TGTGCCACCAGCAGAGATGGGCAGGCAAAAGGCTACACCTTC. This translates into CATSRDGQAKGYTF.

There are a few counts of this clonotype. The J gene is TRBJ1-3, the V gene TRBV2; possibly TRBD1 for D (6 bases). This CDR3 comprises 14 residues. Deletions cut 6 bases from V and 10 bases from J, with 19 bases between. Per germline, CDR1 SNHLY and CDR2 FYNNEI. Here the CDR3 reads CASRTDRYLGTIYF. CDR3 bases: TGTGCCAGCAGAACAGACAGGTACCTTGGTACCATATATTTT. Supplemented by reference TRBV2 and TRBJ1-3, the full variable domain reads EPEVTQTPSHQVTQMGQEVILRCVPISNHLYFYWYRQILGQKVEFLVSFYNNEISEKSEIFDDQFSVERPDGSNFTLKIRSTKLEDSAMYFCASRTDRYLGTIYFGEGSWLTVV.

This clonotype was detected many times. The rearrangement joins TRBV12-3 or TRBV12-4 to TRBJ2-3; D remains ambiguous. V lost 2 bases and J 3 bases, leaving 0 bases between the germline ends. CDR3 length: 11 amino acids. CDR3 amino acids: CASSLTDTQYF. CDR3 nucleotide sequence: TGTGCCAGCAGTTTAACAGATACGCAGTATTTT.

The chain uses TRBV30 and TRBJ1-1, with no clear D. Germline lookup yields CDR1 GTSNPN and CDR2 SVGIG (reference sequence). This CDR3 region has 16 residues. V gave up 5 bases and J gave up 1 base, with 20 bases separating them. The CDR3 here is CAWGPPPVYRNTEAFF. CDR3 bases: TGTGCCTGGGGACCACCCCCAGTATACCGGAACACTGAAGCTTTCTTT.

This clonotype was observed many times. J is TRBJ1-6 and V is TRBV6-1; a weak D match, TRBD1 (6 bases). Trimming removed 5 bases at V and 7 bases at J, with 9 bases between. Germline V CDR1 and CDR2: MNHNS, SASEGT. CDR3 size: 13 residues. This chain's CDR3 is CASSSGANSPLHF. CDR3 sequence (DNA): TGTGCCAGCAGTTCGGGGGCCAATTCACCCCTCCACTTT.

The rearrangement uses TRBV29-1 and TRBJ1-2; D unresolved. CDR3 size: 12 residues. The germline V gene encodes CDR1 SQVTM and CDR2 ANQGSEA. Trimming shortened V by 3 bases and J by 5 bases, and 10 bases separated the two germline ends. The CDR3 loop reads CSVEVGQYGYTF. For the CDR3, the DNA is TGCAGCGTTGAGGTTGGTCAGTATGGCTACACCTTC.

This clonotype appeared many times. The conserved closing phenylalanine or tryptophan is absent in this CDR3, likely reflecting a read error. The CDR3 loop is CASSPSGRVVDEQYS. The CDR3 nucleotides read TGTGCCAGCAGCCCTAGCGGGAGGGTCGTCGACGAGCAGTACTCC. The chain couples TRBV12-3 or TRBV12-4 to TRBJ2-7, with 12 bases matching TRBD2. V shed 6 bases, J shed 5 bases, and the junction held 8 bases outside the gene matches. The CDR3 loop spans 15 amino acids.

The chain has TRBV20-1 and TRBJ2-5; D is undetermined. Per the germline V gene, CDR1 is DFQATT and CDR2 is SNEGSKA (reference sequence). CDR3 length: 15 residues. The V gene lost 5 bases and the J gene lost 2 bases, with 18 bases spanning the gap. CDR3 bases: TGCAGTGCTGGTGGGCCGGGCCGGGCTCAAGAGACCCAGTACTTC. Protein sequence: CSAGGPGRAQETQYF.

The chain recombines TRBV19 with TRBJ1-1; TRBD1 aligns across 8 bases. Trimming cost V 5 bases and J 11 bases; bases outside gene matches: 10. Looked up from germline, CDR1 is LNHDA and CDR2 is SQIVND (reference sequence). The CDR3 runs 13 residues. The CDR3 sequence is CASSLRDRPKAFF. As DNA, the CDR3 is TGTGCCAGTAGTCTCCGGGACAGGCCTAAGGCTTTCTTT.

For this clonotype: One junction end disagrees with the germline gene, perhaps due to a read error. V and J are TRBV6-5 and TRBJ2-7; no clear D gene. The CDR3 has 16 residues. CDR1 and CDR2 (germline): MNHEY, SVGAGI. The CDR3 nucleotides read TGTACCAGCAGTTACTTCTTCGGGCAGCAAACCTACGAGCAGTACTTC. This gives the protein CTSSYFFGQQTYEQYF.

This clonotype was counted between two and nine times. The rearrangement uses TRBV11-2 and TRBJ1-1; D not certain. CDR1 and CDR2 from the germline V gene are SGHAT and FQNNGV. The CDR3 length is 13 residues. V lost 5 bases and J 4 bases, leaving 11 bases between the germline ends. The CDR3 reads CASSPRKVTEAFF. DNA for the CDR3: TGTGCCAGCAGCCCTAGGAAGGTCACTGAAGCTTTCTTT.

This chain joins TRBV28 and TRBJ2-5; D gene unclear. V lost 7 bases, J lost 5 bases, and 14 bases lay in between. The CDR3 consists of 13 residues. Per germline, CDR1 MDHEN and CDR2 SYDVKM. CDR3 sequence reads: CASTSGSGETQYF. CDR3 DNA sequence: TGTGCCAGCACCTCTGGGTCCGGGGAGACCCAGTACTTC.

At least ten counts were recorded for this clonotype. This chain uses TRBV30 with TRBJ1-3; no definite D call. CDR1 GTSNPN and CDR2 SVGIG come from the germline V gene (reference sequence). The CDR3 extends over 13 amino acids. Trimming shortened V by 6 bases and J by 0 bases, and 9 bases separated the two germline ends. For the CDR3, the DNA is TGTGCCTGCCCAGAAAACTCTGGAAACACCATATATTTT. This gives the protein CACPENSGNTIYF.

Only a few counts were recorded for this clonotype. The CDR3 bases are TGTGCCAGCAGCCACGACAGGCCCGAGCAGTACTTC. Protein: CASSHDRPEQYF. V and J are TRBV7-9 and TRBJ2-7; D may be TRBD1 (6 bases). This CDR3 has 12 amino acids. CDR1 is SEHNR, CDR2 FQNEAQ, per germline (reference sequence). The V and J ends lost 5 bases and 6 bases respectively, with 11 bases between them.

As concerns this clonotype: This may come from a read error, since a much larger clone is one base off. The chain has TRBV7-2 and TRBJ1-2; TRBD1 matches at 8 bases. CDR3 length: 14 residues. The V gene's germline CDR1 is SGHTA and CDR2 FQGNSA. The CDR3 loop is CAISGRTGRFLRSF. The CDR3 coding sequence is TGTGCCATCAGCGGCCGGACAGGGCGTTTTCTACGGAGCTTC.

This clonotype was counted ten times or more. V is TRBV30 and J is TRBJ1-6; D is undetermined. Germline V gene lookup returns CDR1 GTSNPN and CDR2 SVGIG (reference sequence). The V end was cut by 0 bases, the J end by 7 bases, with 13 bases between. CDR3 size: 15 residues. The CDR3 DNA is TGTGCCTGGAGTGTACGTACAGCCGGGAATTCACCCCTCCACTTT. Amino acids: CAWSVRTAGNSPLHF. The variable domain in full, with the rest retrieved from reference TRBV30 and TRBJ1-6, is SQTIHQWPATLVQPVGSPLSLECTVEGTSNPNLYWYRQAAGRGLQLLFYSVGIGQISSEVPQNLSASRPQDRQFILSSKKLLLSDSGFYLCAWSVRTAGNSPLHFGNGTRLTVT.

CDR3 loop: CASSQPSGVTYEQYF. The DNA of the CDR3 is TGCGCCAGCAGCCAACCTAGCGGGGTCACCTACGAGCAGTACTTC. The rearrangement uses TRBV4-1 and TRBJ2-7; 9 nucleotides line up with TRBD2. Germline CDR1 reads MGHRA; CDR2 reads YSYEKL. The CDR3 extends over 15 amino acids. V lost 2 bases and J lost 2; bases outside the gene matches: 4.

The chain joins TRBV7-8 to TRBJ2-7; D is unclear. The germline V and J ends were trimmed by 5 bases and 3 bases, with 17 bases remaining between them. Germline assignment: CDR1 SGHVS and CDR2 FQNEAQ. The CDR3 contains 15 residues. CDR3 loop: CASSPEFSRHYEQYF. The CDR3 DNA reads as TGTGCCAGCAGCCCAGAATTTAGCCGTCACTACGAGCAGTACTTC.

This clonotype came up many times. The rearrangement joins TRBV19 to TRBJ1-5; D unclear. Trimming took off 1 base at V and 0 bases at J, with 13 bases between the two ends. The germline V gene has CDR1 LNHDA and CDR2 SQIVND (reference sequence). The CDR3 is 17 amino acids. DNA of the CDR3: TGTGCCAGTAGTATAGGCCCCTGGCTGGATAGCAATCAGCCCCAGCATTTT. This codes for CASSIGPWLDSNQPQHF.

This chain links TRBV6-1 with TRBJ2-2; 7 positions match TRBD1. This CDR3 contains 15 residues. Germline V gene data show CDR1 as MNHNS and CDR2 as SASEGT. V lost 5 bases to trimming and J lost 5 bases; unmatched junction nucleotides: 8. The chain's CDR3 is CASSQQGPRTGELFF. CDR3 DNA sequence: TGTGCCAGCAGTCAACAGGGGCCGAGGACCGGGGAGCTGTTTTTT.

The chain carries TRBV4-2 and TRBJ2-7; D unclear. This CDR3 spans 17 amino acids. Germline V gene sequence: CDR1 LGHNA, CDR2 YNFKEQ. Trimming shortened V by 3 bases and J by 4 bases, and 22 bases separated the two germline ends. This CDR3 reads CASSQLDRSEVGYEQYF. The CDR3 nucleotides are TGTGCCAGCAGCCAGTTAGATCGGTCAGAGGTAGGGTACGAGCAGTACTTC.

This clonotype was detected many times. The chain has TRBV12-3 or TRBV12-4 and TRBJ2-5; tentative D call: TRBD2 (6 bases). The CDR3 sequence is 15 residues long. The V gene lost 6 bases and the J gene lost 1 base, with 15 bases spanning the gap. The CDR3 DNA follows: TGTGCCAGCAGACCCCAAGGGAGGCTCCAAGAGACCCAGTACTTC. Translation gives CASRPQGRLQETQYF.

This clonotype was observed a few times. A single base separates this from a much larger clone, so it may be a read error. V is TRBV12-3 or TRBV12-4 and J is TRBJ2-7; TRBD2 agrees at 7 bases. This CDR3 comprises 12 residues. Unmatched junction bases numbered 6, after V lost 8 bases and J lost 5 bases. CDR3 nucleotide sequence: TGTGCCAGCTCCCGGGACTACCACGAGCAGTACTTC. Protein product: CASSRDYHEQYF.

In its sample, this clonotype was seen many times. This rearrangement joins TRBV30 to TRBJ1-5; D call uncertain. This CDR3 has 13 amino acids. V was pared by 2 bases and J by 4 bases, with 9 bases between. Looked up from germline, CDR1 is GTSNPN and CDR2 is SVGIG (reference sequence). In DNA, the CDR3 is TGTGCCTGGAGTCAGTACCGTAATCAGCCCCAGCATTTT. Amino acids: CAWSQYRNQPQHF.

A few counts support this clonotype. The junction departs from the called germline gene at one end, perhaps through a read error. The V gene is TRBV4-2, the J gene TRBJ2-7; D remains unclear. Germline-derived CDR1 and CDR2 are LGHNA and YNFKEQ. The CDR3 spans 16 residues. CDR3 coding DNA: TGTGCCAACAGCCAAGATTATCTGAATAGCATGGGGGAGCAGTACTTC. It encodes CANSQDYLNSMGEQYF.

V gene TRBV28 combines with J gene TRBJ1-5; D gene unclear. Germline CDR1 is MDHEN and CDR2 is SYDVKM. The CDR3 totals 16 residues. V dropped 6 bases and J dropped 2 bases, with 17 bases sitting between them. CDR3 amino acids: CASRQKGFFGNQPQHF. The CDR3 DNA sequence: TGTGCCAGCAGGCAAAAAGGGTTTTTCGGCAATCAGCCCCAGCATTTT.

This clonotype occurred many times. The chain couples TRBV28 to TRBJ2-5, with 8 positions matching TRBD2. After removal of 1 base from V and 5 bases from J, the junction contained 6 bases not matched to a gene. Germline V gives CDR1 MDHEN, CDR2 SYDVKM. The CDR3 is 15 residues long. In DNA, the CDR3 is TGTGCCAGCAGTTTATCGGGAGGGCCGGTGGAGACCCAGTACTTC. Its translation: CASSLSGGPVETQYF. Variable domain in full (rest from reference TRBV28 and TRBJ2-5): DVKVTQSSRYLVKRTGEKVFLECVQDMDHENMFWYRQDPGLGLRLIYFSYDVKMKEKGDIPEGYSVSREKKERFSLILESASTNQTSMYLCASSLSGGPVETQYFGPGTRLLVL.

Many counts were recorded for this clonotype. V and J are TRBV2 and TRBJ2-5, with D perhaps matching TRBD2 (5 bases). The germline CDR1 and CDR2 sequences are SNHLY and FYNNEI. This CDR3 region has 12 residues. Trimming left V 6 bases short and J 5 bases short, with 10 bases between. The DNA for the CDR3 is TGTGCCAGCAGGGAGGAATTGGAGACCCAGTACTTC. Its protein product is CASREELETQYF.

This clonotype has at least ten counts. The CDR3 reads CASSPGAATPYEQYF. CDR3 coding DNA: TGTGCCAGCAGCCCGGGGGCAGCAACCCCCTACGAGCAGTACTTC. The J gene is TRBJ2-7, the V gene TRBV4-2; D assignment may be TRBD1 or TRBD2 (6 bases each). Germline assignment: CDR1 LGHNA and CDR2 YNFKEQ. There are 15 residues in the CDR3. V lost 4 bases to trimming and J lost 2 bases, with 15 bases between them.

This clonotype was detected many times. The chain has TRBV12-3 or TRBV12-4 and TRBJ2-7, with D possibly being TRBD2 (5 bases). V was trimmed by 5 bases and J by 2 bases, leaving 10 bases between them. This CDR3 region has 13 residues. The chain's CDR3 is CASSREEAYEQYF. The DNA for the CDR3 is TGTGCCAGCAGTAGAGAGGAGGCCTACGAGCAGTACTTC.